A single sample gave rise to the 16 T cell receptor beta chains below, sequenced in a study of OX40 agonist ivuxolimab in advanced cancers. The protocol was immunoSEQ multiplex PCR, while the TCRdb copy is restricted to in-frame clones and leaves out a portion. The sample consists of about 43,000 clones, about 90% of them appearing once. The source was CD4+ or CD8+ T cells sorted from blood, collected in a trial of the OX40 agonist ivuxolimab. These receptors came from an adult with an advanced solid tumor such as melanoma, head and neck, liver or kidney cancer.

This rearrangement joins TRBV4-2 to TRBJ1-2, with 7 bases aligning to TRBD1. Germline assignment: CDR1 LGHNA and CDR2 YNFKEQ. CDR3 length: 16 amino acids. The V segment lost 1 base and the J segment 7 bases; nucleotides outside the gene matches: 12. The DNA for the CDR3 is TGTGCCAGCAGCCAAGTCGGAATACAGGGGAAGGGTGGCTACACCTTC. Amino acid sequence: CASSQVGIQGKGGYTF.

Comment on this clone: Other DNA sequences from this sample encode an identical CDR3 as well. The genes are TRBV27 and TRBJ2-7; D is unresolved. Germline V CDR1 and CDR2: MNHEY, SMNVEV (reference sequence). Trimming took off 0 bases at V and 4 bases at J, with 7 bases between the two ends. This CDR3 contains 13 residues. CDR3 in DNA: TGTGCCAGCAGTTTATCGGCCGGATACGAGCAGTACTTC. Its translation is CASSLSAGYEQYF.

The chain is built from TRBV13 and TRBJ2-2; possibly TRBD1 for D (5 bases). With 2 bases removed from V and 1 base from J, the gap between germline ends came to 11 bases. The germline V gene encodes CDR1 PRHDT and CDR2 FYEKMQ (reference sequence). This CDR3 has 16 residues. CDR3 bases: TGTGCCAGCAGCTTAAGGGGCGGTGGGAACACCGGGGAGCTGTTTTTT. Protein product: CASSLRGGGNTGELFF.

V usage is TRBV9 and J usage is TRBJ2-1, with D possibly TRBD2 on 5 matching bases. Trimming pared 7 bases from V and 6 bases from J, leaving 14 bases between. CDR3 length: 13 residues. Germline assignment: CDR1 SGDLS and CDR2 YYNGEE. DNA for the CDR3: TGTGCCAGCGCCAGCGGCCCGGGCAATGAGCAGTTCTTC. Its protein is CASASGPGNEQFF.

The chain uses TRBV28 and TRBJ1-1; D gene ambiguous. The CDR3 is made up of 14 amino acids. In germline, CDR1 is MDHEN, CDR2 SYDVKM. V was trimmed by 3 bases and J by 3 bases, leaving 11 bases between them. The CDR3 spells CASSFRGLDTEAFF. The CDR3 bases are TGTGCCAGCAGTTTCCGGGGATTGGACACTGAAGCTTTCTTT. Filled out from reference TRBV28 and TRBJ1-1, the complete variable domain reads DVKVTQSSRYLVKRTGEKVFLECVQDMDHENMFWYRQDPGLGLRLIYFSYDVKMKEKGDIPEGYSVSREKKERFSLILESASTNQTSMYLCASSFRGLDTEAFFGQGTRLTVV.

The CDR3 coding sequence is TGTGCCAGCAGTTACTGGCCCACACGTAGCTACACCTTC. Translating it yields CASSYWPTRSYTF. The chain has TRBV6-5 and TRBJ1-2, with no clear D. The CDR3 is 13 residues long. Deletions cut 1 base from V and 9 bases from J, with 12 bases between. Germline CDR1 is MNHEY and CDR2 is SVGAGI.

The CDR3 loop is CATSSATGRRETQYF. CDR3 nucleotides: TGTGCCACCAGCAGTGCCACAGGGAGGAGGGAGACCCAGTACTTC. The V call is TRBV15, the J call TRBJ2-5; D possibly uses TRBD1 or TRBD2 (6 bases each). With 3 bases removed from V and 5 bases from J, the gap between germline ends came to 16 bases. The CDR3 has 15 amino acids. Looked up from germline, CDR1 is LNHNV and CDR2 is YYDKDF (reference sequence).

The chain links TRBV7-9 to TRBJ2-5; 10 positions match TRBD1. The CDR3 is 15 residues long. CDR1 SEHNR and CDR2 FQNEAQ come from the germline V gene (reference sequence). V shed 6 bases and J 3 bases; nucleotides not matched to a gene: 7. CDR3 protein: CASRGAGTGEETQYF. The DNA of the CDR3 is TGTGCCAGCAGGGGAGCCGGGACAGGGGAAGAGACCCAGTACTTC. The full variable domain, with the rest looked up from reference TRBV7-9 and TRBJ2-5, is DTGVSQNPRHKITKRGQNVTFRCDPISEHNRLYWYRQTLGQGPEFLTYFQNEAQLEKSRLLSDRFSAERPKGSFSTLEIQRTEQGDSAMYLCASRGAGTGEETQYFGPGTRLLVL.

This sequence joins TRBV27 and TRBJ2-3; 9 bases match TRBD2. J was trimmed by 4 bases and V by 7 bases; bases with no gene match: 18. The V gene's germline CDR1 is MNHEY and CDR2 SMNVEV (reference sequence). There are 18 residues in the CDR3. CDR3 in amino acids: CASTDDPGRGGRADTQYF. The CDR3 coding sequence is TGTGCCAGCACCGACGACCCGGGGCGGGGGGGGCGAGCAGATACGCAGTATTTT.

V and J are TRBV7-9 and TRBJ1-1, with a possible D match to TRBD1 (5 bases). There are 14 residues in the CDR3. V was cut by 2 bases and J by 7 bases, with 14 bases left in between. The V gene's germline CDR1 is SEHNR and CDR2 FQNEAQ (reference sequence). In DNA form, the CDR3 reads TGTGCCAGCAGCTTAACGGGGGGAGTACTTGAAGCTTTCTTT. Its protein is CASSLTGGVLEAFF.

The chain has TRBV5-1 and TRBJ2-2, with TRBD1 matching 12 bases. The CDR3 is 15 residues long. V lost 4 bases to trimming and J lost 7 bases; unmatched junction nucleotides: 5. Germline CDR1 is SGHRS and CDR2 is YFSETQ. CDR3: CASSLGTGGGGELFF. DNA for the CDR3: TGCGCCAGCAGCCTTGGGACAGGGGGCGGCGGGGAGCTGTTTTTT.

The rearrangement uses TRBV6-5 and TRBJ2-7; D perhaps matches TRBD2 (6 bases). The V gene's germline CDR1 is MNHEY and CDR2 SVGAGI. This CDR3 has 14 amino acids. V lost 2 bases to trimming and J lost 6 bases, with 14 bases between them. The CDR3 region has the DNA TGTGCCAGCAGTTACGGCGCGGGATTTTCCGAGCAGTACTTC. Translated, it gives CASSYGAGFSEQYF.

CDR3 sequence reads: CASSMRSFDTQYF. CDR3 bases: TGTGCCAGTAGTATGAGATCTTTTGATACGCAGTATTTT. V gene TRBV19 combines with J gene TRBJ2-3; no firm D call. Looked up from germline, CDR1 is LNHDA and CDR2 is SQIVND (reference sequence). Trimming stripped 3 bases from V and 6 bases from J, with 10 bases between. This CDR3 contains 13 residues.

The chain employs TRBV6-1 and TRBJ1-2, with 7 bases fitting TRBD1. The CDR3 covers 15 residues. Germline V gene sequence: CDR1 MNHNS, CDR2 SASEGT. V shed 7 bases, J shed 6 bases, and the junction held 14 bases outside the gene matches. CDR3 loop: CASKVGRGYLDGYTF. In nucleotides, the CDR3 is TGTGCCAGCAAAGTGGGCAGGGGGTATTTGGATGGCTACACCTTC.

V gene TRBV5-1 combines with J gene TRBJ2-7, with D hard to call. This CDR3 comprises 15 residues. Germline V CDR1 and CDR2: SGHRS, YFSETQ. V lost 1 base to trimming and J lost 2 bases, with 13 bases between them. CDR3 bases: TGCGCCAGCAGCTTGTTGCCAGGTTATACCTACGAGCAGTACTTC. This gives the protein CASSLLPGYTYEQYF.

CDR3 DNA: TGTGCCAGCAGCTTAGATGGCGCTAGCGGTTCGCCCTACAATGAGCAGTTCTTC. Translated: CASSLDGASGSPYNEQFF. This chain joins TRBV11-2 and TRBJ2-1; 7 bases are shared with TRBD2. The junction had 10 bases not matched to a gene; V was cut back by 0 bases and J by 2 bases. The CDR3 extends over 18 amino acids. Germline CDR1 is SGHAT and CDR2 is FQNNGV.